This paragraph reports one TCR beta chain. No antigen is known for it. These data are taken from a study of T cell repertoires in cytomegalovirus infection. Study in general: Carrying CMV and the relevant HLA type showed in public TCR beta signatures.

Germline V gene lookup returns CDR1 MDHEN and CDR2 SYDVKM. The CDR3 runs to 15 residues. V shed 2 bases and J shed 2 bases, with 9 bases lying between them. General study points: CMV carriers with the relevant HLA were identified by cumulative public TCR beta family frequency. What dominated the ex vivo response were HLA-C-restricted CMV-specific TCR beta clonotypes.

Each CDR3 protein gets one entry after TCRdb re-called the reads with MiXCR. The data hold around 450,000 distinct CDR3 sequences, with approximately 31% observed a single time. Sequenced: PBMCs. The chain is built from TRBV28 and TRBJ2-2; D is perhaps TRBD1 (5 bases). This TCR was sampled from a human donor in good health (CMV status not recorded). Some clones in this sample may be carry-over from other donors' samples. The CDR3 spells CASSLNRFNTGELFF. The CDR3, as DNA: TGTGCCAGCAGTTTAAACAGGTTTAACACCGGGGAGCTGTTTTTT. The full variable domain, its missing parts supplied by reference TRBV28 and TRBJ2-2, is DVKVTQSSRYLVKRTGEKVFLECVQDMDHENMFWYRQDPGLGLRLIYFSYDVKMKEKGDIPEGYSVSREKKERFSLILESASTNQTSMYLCASSLNRFNTGELFFGEGSRLTVL.